Here is one T cell receptor (beta chain) with its context. Produced via immunoSEQ multiplex PCR; TCRdb's table is partial and in-frame only. The sample shows around 170,000 clones, around 80% of them seen only once. The data were obtained in a study of blood T cell repertoires in COVID-19. Study-level information: Acute and convalescent COVID-19 samples came from the United States, Italy and Spain.

The CDR3 totals 18 residues. The junction had 9 bases not matched to a gene; V was cut back by 2 bases and J by 1 base. CDR1 MDHEN and CDR2 SYDVKM come from the germline V gene. Participant age was roughly 18 to 95 years, and participants resided in 24 US areas. Participants had their cohort set by participant-reported clinical history. Recovered status in Cohort 3 required two negative PCRs, clearance, or symptom resolution. The chain joins TRBV28 to TRBJ2-1; 9 bases line up with TRBD2. The source material was PBMCs or T cells enriched from blood (not recorded which). This TCR was sampled from a woman aged 45-60 years who had recovered from COVID-19. CDR3 coding DNA: TGTGCCAGCAGTTTACTATCCCGGACTAGCGTGTCCTACAATGAGCAGTTCTTC. Its protein product is CASSLLSRTSVSYNEQFF.